Below are 22 T cell receptor beta chains sequenced from a single sample in a study of siplizumab effects on memory and regulatory T cells. Measured with immunoSEQ multiplex PCR; TCRdb has only the in-frame clones, and not every one. The sample shows about 50,000 clones, roughly 90% of them seen only once. The sequencing sample was made of naive CD8+ T cells sorted from blood. These receptor sequences come from a human donor in good health.

This chain's CDR3 is CASSQGLAALYEQYF. CDR3 DNA sequence: TGTGCCAGCAGCCAAGGTTTGGCTGCATTGTACGAGCAGTACTTC. The chain combines TRBV14 with TRBJ2-7; D call uncertain. The CDR3 covers 15 residues. The germline V gene has CDR1 SGHDN and CDR2 FVKESK. Trimming took off 1 base at V and 4 bases at J, with 14 bases between the two ends.

The chain is built from TRBV19 and TRBJ1-5; no reliable D call. The CDR3 is made up of 14 amino acids. The germline V gene encodes CDR1 LNHDA and CDR2 SQIVND (reference sequence). V lost 6 bases and J lost 6, with 15 bases in between. In DNA form, the CDR3 reads TGTGCCAGTAGCAAAAATTCTCCGGGTCAGCCCCAGCATTTT. Its protein product is CASSKNSPGQPQHF.

This clone was counted a few times. The genes are TRBV7-9 and TRBJ1-2, with D perhaps TRBD1 (6 bases). This CDR3 spans 14 amino acids. The V end lost 5 bases, the J end lost 3 bases, and 13 bases lay between the germline ends. CDR1 is SEHNR, CDR2 FQNEAQ, per germline (reference sequence). The CDR3, as DNA: TGTGCCAGCAGCCCATCGACAGGACACTATGGCTACACCTTC. This codes for CASSPSTGHYGYTF.

The genes are TRBV7-8 and TRBJ2-7; D possibly corresponds to TRBD1 (5 bases). With 6 bases removed from V and 0 bases from J, the gap between germline ends came to 6 bases. The CDR3 totals 12 residues. Germline V gives CDR1 SGHVS, CDR2 FQNEAQ. The CDR3, as DNA: TGTGCCAGCAGAGGGGCCTCCTACGAGCAGTACTTC. Encoded protein: CASRGASYEQYF.

This clone appeared a few times. The V call is TRBV4-1, the J call TRBJ1-1, with no clear D. The V gene lost 4 bases and the J gene lost 5 bases, with 11 bases spanning the gap. The CDR3 length is 13 residues. Germline lookup yields CDR1 MGHRA and CDR2 YSYEKL. CDR3 coding DNA: TGCGCCAGCAGCCTTTCTCCGGGGACTGAAGCTTTCTTT. Its translation is CASSLSPGTEAFF.

The V and J genes are TRBV19 and TRBJ1-1; weak D call: TRBD1 (5 bases). The V gene lost 1 base and the J gene lost 2 bases, with 8 bases spanning the gap. This CDR3 region has 14 residues. Germline V gene data show CDR1 as LNHDA and CDR2 as SQIVND (reference sequence). The CDR3: CASSIGGGNTEAFF. The CDR3 coding sequence is TGTGCCAGTAGTATAGGGGGGGGTAACACTGAAGCTTTCTTT.

The chain combines TRBV27 with TRBJ2-3; TRBD2 might be the D (6 bases). Germline CDR1 MNHEY, CDR2 SMNVEV (reference sequence). This CDR3 is built from 15 residues. V lost 3 bases and J lost 3, with 13 bases in between. This CDR3 is CASSLGDSGTDTQYF. The CDR3 DNA follows: TGTGCCAGCAGTTTGGGGGACTCAGGGACAGATACGCAGTATTTT.

This clone was seen only once. V and J are TRBV10-3 and TRBJ2-2, with D uncertain. V lost 0 bases to trimming and J lost 7 bases, with 6 bases between them. The CDR3 length is 13 residues. Germline V lookup: CDR1 ENHRY, CDR2 SYGVKD. CDR3 sequence (DNA): TGTGCCATCAGTGAGTCCCTAGGCGGGGAGCTGTTTTTT. Translating gives CAISESLGGELFF.

This clone was recorded once. The rearrangement links TRBV19 to TRBJ2-7; D is undetermined. Germline loops: CDR1 LNHDA, CDR2 SQIVND (reference sequence). The CDR3 has 11 amino acids. V lost 2 bases and J lost 3, with 2 bases in between. In DNA, the CDR3 is TGTGCCAGTAGTATAAACTACGAGCAGTACTTC. Its translation: CASSINYEQYF.

The genes are TRBV27 and TRBJ1-1; D uncertain. CDR3 size: 14 residues. V dropped 3 bases and J dropped 1 base, with 9 bases sitting between them. From germline, CDR1 is MNHEY and CDR2 SMNVEV (reference sequence). The chain's CDR3 is CASSLSDSNTEAFF. The CDR3 DNA sequence: TGTGCCAGCAGTTTGTCGGACTCGAACACTGAAGCTTTCTTT.

The V call is TRBV9, the J call TRBJ2-7; tentative D call: TRBD1 (6 bases). Trimming took off 4 bases at V and 4 bases at J, with 12 bases between the two ends. The germline V gene has CDR1 SGDLS and CDR2 YYNGEE. The CDR3 runs 13 residues. CDR3 sequence (DNA): TGTGCCAGCAGCCGGGACAACGCTTACGAGCAGTACTTC. Translation gives CASSRDNAYEQYF.

DNA for the CDR3: TGTGCCAGCAGCGCCACGAGCGGGGGGTACGAGCAGTACTTC. Its translation is CASSATSGGYEQYF. The chain uses TRBV9 and TRBJ2-7, with 9 positions matching TRBD2. The CDR3 sequence is 14 residues long. The junction had 5 bases not matched to a gene; V was cut back by 3 bases and J by 4 bases. CDR1 is SGDLS, CDR2 YYNGEE, per germline. Variable domain in full (rest from reference TRBV9 and TRBJ2-7): DSGVTQTPKHLITATGQRVTLRCSPRSGDLSVYWYQQSLDQGLQFLIQYYNGEERAKGNILERFSAQQFPDLHSELNLSSLELGDSALYFCASSATSGGYEQYFGPGTRLTVT.

The chain recombines TRBV9 with TRBJ2-2, with D unclear. V lost 4 bases and J 6 bases, leaving 7 bases between the germline ends. The CDR3 consists of 12 residues. Germline CDR1 reads SGDLS; CDR2 reads YYNGEE. The CDR3 nucleotides read TGTGCCAGCAGCACCTATCCCGGGGAGCTGTTTTTT. This gives the protein CASSTYPGELFF.

The gene calls are TRBV2 and TRBJ2-5; D assignment may be TRBD1 or TRBD2 (5 bases each). V gave up 5 bases and J gave up 1 base, with 20 bases separating them. This CDR3 contains 17 residues. Germline V lookup: CDR1 SNHLY, CDR2 FYNNEI. Here the CDR3 reads CASSRGLRGTLQETQYF. The CDR3 bases are TGTGCCAGCAGTAGAGGGTTAAGGGGTACGCTCCAAGAGACCCAGTACTTC.

This rearrangement joins TRBV7-3 to TRBJ2-5, with 14 positions matching TRBD2. The ends lost 0 bases at V and 2 bases at J; junction bases unmatched: 11. CDR1 and CDR2 from the germline V gene are SGHTA and FQGTGA. The CDR3 is 20 residues long. CDR3 coding DNA: TGTGCCAGCAGCTTAACGAGTAGGGGACTAGCGGGAGTTGAACAAGAGACCCAGTACTTC. Protein sequence: CASSLTSRGLAGVEQETQYF.

The chain uses TRBV6-5 and TRBJ2-1; the D is unclear. The CDR3 totals 10 residues. Trimming removed 7 bases at V and 7 bases at J, with 5 bases between. Germline assignment: CDR1 MNHEY and CDR2 SVGAGI. Here the CDR3 DNA reads TGTGCCAGCATACCGAATGAGCAGTTCTTC. It specifies CASIPNEQFF.

The CDR3 sequence: CASSLERHVTYNEQFF. The CDR3 nucleotides are TGCGCCAGCAGCTTGGAGAGACACGTTACCTACAATGAGCAGTTCTTC. The chain is built from TRBV5-1 and TRBJ2-1; D is unresolved. V dropped 0 bases and J dropped 2 bases, with 12 bases sitting between them. The CDR3 is made up of 16 amino acids. CDR1 is SGHRS, CDR2 YFSETQ, per germline. The complete variable domain, with remaining parts taken from reference TRBV5-1 and TRBJ2-1, reads KAGVTQTPRYLIKTRGQQVTLSCSPISGHRSVSWYQQTPGQGLQFLFEYFSETQRNKGNFPGRFSGRQFSNSRSEMNVSTLELGDSALYLCASSLERHVTYNEQFFGPGTRLTVL.

The gene calls are TRBV27 and TRBJ1-5; D unclear. Trimming cost V 0 bases and J 7 bases, with 7 bases left between them. The CDR3 loop spans 13 amino acids. The germline CDR1 and CDR2 sequences are MNHEY and SMNVEV (reference sequence). The CDR3 sequence: CASSLSHSQPQHF. The CDR3, as DNA: TGTGCCAGCAGTTTATCGCATTCACAGCCCCAGCATTTT.

This chain connects TRBV5-6 to TRBJ1-5; 8 bases agree with TRBD1. This CDR3 has 14 residues. CDR1 and CDR2 (germline): SGHDT, YYEEEE. The junction had 10 bases not matched to a gene; V was cut back by 7 bases and J by 7 bases. The DNA for the CDR3 is TGTGCCAGCTCGAGACAGGGGAGGTACCAGCCCCAGCATTTT. It encodes CASSRQGRYQPQHF.

The rearrangement links TRBV13 to TRBJ2-7; 11 bases are a match to TRBD2. The CDR3 is 15 amino acids. Germline V CDR1 and CDR2: PRHDT, FYEKMQ (reference sequence). V dropped 5 bases and J dropped 0; count of bases not matched to a gene: 3. The CDR3 spells CASSPGTSGSYEQYF. In DNA form, the CDR3 reads TGTGCCAGCAGCCCCGGGACTAGCGGCTCCTACGAGCAGTACTTC. The full variable domain, completed using reference TRBV13 and TRBJ2-7, is AAGVIQSPRHLIKEKRETATLKCYPIPRHDTVYWYQQGPGQDPQFLISFYEKMQSDKGSIPDRFSAQQFSDYHSELNMSSLELGDSALYFCASSPGTSGSYEQYFGPGTRLTVT.

V usage is TRBV7-9 and J usage is TRBJ2-2; no clear D gene. Germline V lookup: CDR1 SEHNR, CDR2 FQNEAQ (reference sequence). The germline V and J ends were trimmed by 2 bases and 5 bases, with 6 bases remaining between them. The CDR3 contains 13 residues. The CDR3 coding sequence is TGTGCCAGCAGCTTACAGAGGACCGGGGAGCTGTTTTTT. Translation gives CASSLQRTGELFF. The full variable domain, with the rest looked up from reference TRBV7-9 and TRBJ2-2, is DTGVSQNPRHKITKRGQNVTFRCDPISEHNRLYWYRQTLGQGPEFLTYFQNEAQLEKSRLLSDRFSAERPKGSFSTLEIQRTEQGDSAMYLCASSLQRTGELFFGEGSRLTVL.

The table lists this clone with a few counts. The junction shows a germline mismatch at one end, possibly a read error. The J gene is TRBJ1-1, the V gene TRBV7-7, with D possibly TRBD1 on 5 matching bases. In germline, CDR1 is SSHAT, CDR2 FNYEAQ (reference sequence). The CDR3 contains 14 residues. The CDR3 sequence: CASSLDGTNTEAFF. The DNA of the CDR3 is TGTGCTAGCAGCTTAGATGGGACGAACACTGAAGCTTTCTTT. Supplemented by reference TRBV7-7 and TRBJ1-1, the full variable domain reads GAGVSQSPRYKVTKRGQDVTLRCDPISSHATLYWYQQALGQGPEFLTYFNYEAQPDKSGLPSDRFSAERPEGSISTLTIQRTEQRDSAMYRCASSLDGTNTEAFFGQGTRLTVV.